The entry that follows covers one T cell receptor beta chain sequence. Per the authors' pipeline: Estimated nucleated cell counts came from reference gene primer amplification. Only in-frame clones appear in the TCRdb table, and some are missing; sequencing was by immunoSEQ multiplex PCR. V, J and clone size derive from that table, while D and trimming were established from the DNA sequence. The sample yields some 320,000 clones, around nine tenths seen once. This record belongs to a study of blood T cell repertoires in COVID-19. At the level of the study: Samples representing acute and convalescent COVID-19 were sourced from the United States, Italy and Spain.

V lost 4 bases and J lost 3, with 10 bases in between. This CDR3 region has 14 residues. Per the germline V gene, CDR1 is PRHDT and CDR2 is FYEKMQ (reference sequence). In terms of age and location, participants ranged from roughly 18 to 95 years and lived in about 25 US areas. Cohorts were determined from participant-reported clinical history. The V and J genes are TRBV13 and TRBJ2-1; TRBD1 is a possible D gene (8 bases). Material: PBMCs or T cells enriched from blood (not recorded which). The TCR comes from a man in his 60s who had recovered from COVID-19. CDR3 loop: CASSYRGGYNEQFF. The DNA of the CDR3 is TGTGCCAGCAGCTACAGGGGGGGCTACAATGAGCAGTTCTTC.